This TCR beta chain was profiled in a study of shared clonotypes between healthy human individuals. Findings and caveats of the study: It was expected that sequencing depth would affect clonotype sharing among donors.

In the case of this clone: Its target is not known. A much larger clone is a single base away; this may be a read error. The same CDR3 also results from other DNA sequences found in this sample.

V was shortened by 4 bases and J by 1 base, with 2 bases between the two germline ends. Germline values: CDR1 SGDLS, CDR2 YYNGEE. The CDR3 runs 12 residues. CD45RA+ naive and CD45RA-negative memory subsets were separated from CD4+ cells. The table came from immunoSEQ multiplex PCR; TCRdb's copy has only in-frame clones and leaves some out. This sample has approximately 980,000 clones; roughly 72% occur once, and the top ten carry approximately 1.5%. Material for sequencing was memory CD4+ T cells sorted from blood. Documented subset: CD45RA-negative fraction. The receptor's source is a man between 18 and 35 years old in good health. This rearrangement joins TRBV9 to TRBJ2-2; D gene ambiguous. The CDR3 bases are TGTGCCAGCAGCTTGAACACCGGGGAGCTGTTTTTT. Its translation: CASSLNTGELFF.